Each of the 18 T cell receptor beta chains below was sequenced from the same sample in a study of cytomegalovirus exposure and HLA in healthy donors. Generated by immunoSEQ multiplex PCR, the TCRdb table keeps only in-frame clones and is missing some. The profile shows around 200,000 clones, roughly 77% of them singletons. The sequencing input was PBMCs. These receptor sequences come from a woman aged 25 to 39 in good health and CMV-seronegative.

This chain joins TRBV6-9 and TRBJ2-1, with 8 nucleotides matching TRBD1. Looked up from germline, CDR1 is MNHGY and CDR2 is SVAAGI. Germline trimming cut 7 bases from V and 6 bases from J; bases unmatched to any gene: 17. This CDR3 contains 17 residues. In DNA form, the CDR3 reads TGTGCCAGCACCCTCTCCCCGGGACAGGTGGACCTCAATGAGCAGTTCTTC. Its protein product is CASTLSPGQVDLNEQFF.

This sequence joins TRBV28 and TRBJ2-7; 8 bases map to TRBD1. Per germline, CDR1 MDHEN and CDR2 SYDVKM. Losses at the gene ends were 6 bases for V and 1 base for J; bases not matched to a gene: 5. The CDR3 extends over 14 amino acids. CDR3 in amino acids: CASSRQGISYEQYF. CDR3 sequence (DNA): TGTGCCAGCAGCCGACAGGGGATTTCCTACGAGCAGTACTTC.

The genes are TRBV29-1 and TRBJ1-1; the D gene is possibly TRBD1 (5 bases). This CDR3 comprises 12 residues. V lost 5 bases and J 1 base, leaving 8 bases between the germline ends. Per germline, CDR1 SQVTM and CDR2 ANQGSEA. This CDR3 reads CSVYRRNTEAFF. CDR3 sequence (DNA): TGCAGCGTTTACAGGCGGAACACTGAAGCTTTCTTT.

The V gene is TRBV6-5, the J gene TRBJ1-1; TRBD1 matches 9 bases. With V trimmed by 5 bases and J by 4 bases, 8 bases remained unmatched. This CDR3 spans 15 amino acids. CDR1 MNHEY and CDR2 SVGAGI come from the germline V gene. In nucleotides, the CDR3 is TGTGCCAGCAGTAGACAGGGGGGGATGAGCACTGAAGCTTTCTTT. Translating gives CASSRQGGMSTEAFF.

This sequence joins TRBV28 and TRBJ2-7, with 7 bases fitting TRBD1. With V trimmed by 11 bases and J by 3 bases, 7 bases remained unmatched. Germline V gene sequence: CDR1 MDHEN, CDR2 SYDVKM. This CDR3 has 12 residues. CDR3 loop: CAVHRGHYEQYF. Written as DNA, the CDR3 is TGTGCCGTCCACAGGGGCCACTACGAGCAGTACTTC.

This clone was recorded a few times. The J gene is TRBJ1-2, the V gene TRBV1. TRBV1 is a listed pseudogene. CDR3 length equals 14 residues. The CDR3 nucleotides are TGCACCAGCAGCCAAGTCGGGGCTAACTATGGCTACACCTTC. Protein product: CTSSQVGANYGYTF.

The CDR3 sequence is CASSVGVSYGYTF. The CDR3 nucleotides read TGTGCCAGTAGTGTGGGCGTGAGCTATGGCTACACCTTC. The chain is built from TRBV19 and TRBJ1-2; D is undetermined. With 5 bases removed from V and 4 bases from J, the gap between germline ends came to 11 bases. The CDR3 length is 13 residues. In germline, CDR1 is LNHDA, CDR2 SQIVND (reference sequence).

The chain combines TRBV6-5 with TRBJ1-2, with 8 nucleotides matching TRBD1. The ends lost 1 base at V and 4 bases at J; junction bases unmatched: 5. This CDR3 spans 15 amino acids. CDR1 is MNHEY, CDR2 SVGAGI, per germline. The CDR3 DNA sequence: TGTGCCAGCAGTTACTTTCAGGGGGCTGGCTATGGCTACACCTTC. Protein product: CASSYFQGAGYGYTF.

The chain uses TRBV9 and TRBJ2-1, with TRBD2 identical over 12 bases. J was trimmed by 6 bases and V by 4 bases; bases with no gene match: 8. The CDR3 runs to 16 residues. CDR1 is SGDLS and CDR2 is YYNGEE in the germline V gene. The CDR3 sequence: CASSPRLTSGSNEQFF. The CDR3 region has the DNA TGTGCCAGCAGCCCCCGATTGACTAGCGGGAGCAATGAGCAGTTCTTC.

The CDR3 spells CASIAGSNQPQHF. Here the CDR3 DNA reads TGTGCCAGCATTGCGGGTTCCAATCAGCCCCAGCATTTT. The chain has TRBV6-6 and TRBJ1-5; D is unclear. Germline CDR1 reads MNHNY; CDR2 reads SVGAGI (reference sequence). V was cut by 7 bases and J by 3 bases, with 10 bases left in between. The CDR3 extends over 13 amino acids.

This chain connects TRBV4-2 to TRBJ2-5; 8 nucleotides agree with TRBD2. This CDR3 spans 19 amino acids. CDR1 and CDR2 from the germline V gene are LGHNA and YNFKEQ. V gave up 0 bases and J gave up 2 bases; unmatched junction bases: 14. CDR3 DNA: TGTGCCAGCAGCCAAGACGTGAGTAGCGGGGCGATAACGCAAGAGACCCAGTACTTC. Translating gives CASSQDVSSGAITQETQYF.

This rearrangement joins TRBV7-9 to TRBJ2-1; 8 bases map to TRBD2. Germline values: CDR1 SEHNR, CDR2 FQNEAQ (reference sequence). V was pared by 6 bases and J by 7 bases, with 23 bases of the junction left unmatched. The CDR3 has 19 residues. The CDR3 coding sequence is TGTGCCAGCAGTTTTCCTCACCCCCTACGGGAGGGCCCCAGGAATGAGCAGTTCTTC. It encodes CASSFPHPLREGPRNEQFF.

The V gene is TRBV6-5, the J gene TRBJ1-2; a weak D match, TRBD1 (6 bases). The V end lost 2 bases, the J end lost 8 bases, and 12 bases lay between the germline ends. The CDR3 loop spans 13 amino acids. Germline V CDR1 and CDR2: MNHEY, SVGAGI. The CDR3 loop reads CASSYTTGRGYTF. In DNA form, the CDR3 reads TGTGCCAGCAGTTACACGACAGGTCGGGGCTACACCTTC.

The chain joins TRBV14 to TRBJ2-3; D is ambiguous. Trimming took off 6 bases at V and 5 bases at J, with 15 bases between the two ends. Germline CDR1 reads SGHDN; CDR2 reads FVKESK. CDR3 size: 14 residues. CDR3 DNA: TGTGCCAGCAGTGGCAGGATTTCGGTAGATACGCAGTATTTT. This sequence encodes CASSGRISVDTQYF.

V is TRBV14 and J is TRBJ1-2, with D possibly being TRBD1 (6 bases). The CDR3 contains 14 residues. V was cut by 3 bases and J by 4 bases, with 12 bases left in between. Germline assignment: CDR1 SGHDN and CDR2 FVKESK. CDR3: CASSQSRGSYGYTF. For the CDR3, the DNA is TGTGCCAGCAGCCAGAGCAGGGGATCCTATGGCTACACCTTC.

V and J are TRBV9 and TRBJ2-5; 11 nucleotides align to TRBD1. This CDR3 contains 14 residues. Unmatched junction bases numbered 3, after V lost 3 bases and J lost 5 bases. Germline CDR1 and CDR2: SGDLS and YYNGEE. In DNA, the CDR3 is TGTGCCAGCAGCGCCGGGACAGGGGGGGAGACCCAGTACTTC. The encoded protein is CASSAGTGGETQYF.

The chain has TRBV6-5 and TRBJ2-2; 10 nucleotides agree with TRBD2. Trimming took 2 bases from V and 8 from J; bases not matched to a gene: 5. This CDR3 is built from 15 residues. The germline CDR1 and CDR2 sequences are MNHEY and SVGAGI. CDR3 in amino acids: CASSYRASGRGELFF. CDR3 nucleotide sequence: TGTGCCAGCAGTTACAGGGCTAGCGGGAGAGGGGAGCTGTTTTTT.

The rearrangement uses TRBV5-4 and TRBJ2-3, with 8 bases that match TRBD2. This CDR3 region has 13 residues. The germline V gene has CDR1 SGHNT and CDR2 YYREEE (reference sequence). The J segment lost 4 bases and the V segment lost 4 bases, leaving 2 bases of the junction unmatched. The chain's CDR3 is CASSIGGADTQYF. As DNA, the CDR3 is TGTGCCAGCAGCATCGGGGGGGCAGATACGCAGTATTTT.